This TCR beta chain appears in the sequencing data of a study of cytomegalovirus exposure and HLA in healthy donors. Study-wide points: In an earlier analysis, about 87% or about 30%: the productive usage of most TCR beta V segments.

With respect to this clone: The antigen remains unidentified.

The PCR was carried out with 60 Vbeta primers and 13 Jbeta primers. Assay: immunoSEQ multiplex PCR; the TCRdb copy retains only in-frame clones and omits some. The sample includes about 200,000 clones, 70% to 90% of them seen just once. V lost 0 bases, J lost 0 bases, and 12 bases lay in between. CDR1 is MNHEY and CDR2 is SVGAGI in the germline V gene. The CDR3 consists of 16 residues. The genes are TRBV6-5 and TRBJ2-7; D gene unclear. The sequenced material came from PBMCs. This TCR came from a woman aged 30 to 39 in good health and CMV-seronegative. CDR3 region: CASSYSREVPSYEQYF. The DNA of the CDR3 is TGTGCCAGCAGTTACTCGAGAGAGGTCCCCTCCTACGAGCAGTACTTC.